This T cell receptor beta chain was sequenced for a study of blood T cell repertoires in COVID-19. Under the authors' procedure: Reference gene primer amplification yielded estimated nucleated cell counts. Clones were read by immunoSEQ multiplex PCR, and TCRdb kept only the in-frame ones, dropping some. That table supplies the V and J calls and clone size; D and trimming were determined from the DNA. The sample has 130,000 to 150,000 clones; roughly 79% are singletons. CDR1 and CDR2 (germline): SGHVS, FNYEAQ. The CDR3 is made up of 16 amino acids. V shed 1 base, J shed 6 bases, and the junction held 7 bases outside the gene matches.

Sequencing used peripheral blood. The receptor's source is a human donor in a cohort sampled during active COVID-19. This rearrangement joins TRBV7-6 to TRBJ2-3; TRBD2 matches at 10 bases. CDR3 bases: TGTGCCAGCAGCTTAGAACTAGCGGGACCCGCGGATACGCAGTATTTT. It specifies CASSLELAGPADTQYF.